This T cell receptor (beta chain) was sequenced in a study of blood T cells in healthy people across ages. Overall study: About one barcoded TCR beta cDNA was captured per two T cells.

A J-beta primer mix and a sample-barcoded 5' primer were used in a second PCR of about 7 to 12 cycles. TCRdb analysed the 5' RACE reads with MiXCR anew, one entry per CDR3 protein. The data show about 690,000 distinct CDR3 sequences, with 40% to 45% seen just once and around 30% held by the top ten. Per sample, no less than 5 micrograms of total RNA were extracted. The study's findings and limits: Per-million-T-cell TCR beta diversity fell roughly linearly with age. When set beside aged donors, long-lived donors presented more naive CD4+ cells and higher diversity.

This CDR3 has 17 residues. V lost 4 bases and J lost 4; bases outside the gene matches: 13. As concerns this clonotype: Its matching antigen is unknown.

This sequence joins TRBV12-3 or TRBV12-4 and TRBJ2-3; 8 bases map to TRBD2. Sequenced sample: blood. The sequence came from a man older than 75 in good health. This chain's CDR3 is CASSSYYSGTRADTQYF. Written as DNA, the CDR3 is TGTGCCAGCAGTTCCTACTATAGCGGGACTAGAGCAGATACGCAGTATTTT.